A single sample is the source of the 30 T cell receptor beta chains below, sequenced in a study of blood T cells in healthy people across ages. A sample-barcoded 5' primer and a J-beta primer mix were used in a second PCR of roughly 6 to 11 cycles. One entry per CDR3 protein results from TCRdb running MiXCR on the 5' RACE reads. The table has hundreds of thousands of distinct CDR3 sequences, approximately 55% seen once. Specimen: blood. The receptors derive from a man older than 75 in good health.

V is TRBV6-1 and J is TRBJ2-3, with 8 bases fitting TRBD2. This CDR3 contains 13 residues. V shed 6 bases and J 14 bases; nucleotides not matched to a gene: 13. CDR1 and CDR2 (germline): MNHNS, SASEGT. In DNA, the CDR3 is TGTGCCAGCAGGGGACTAGGACACAGATACGCGTATTTT. Translation: CASRGLGHRYAYF.

The chain uses TRBV7-2 and TRBJ2-1; TRBD1 might be the D (5 bases). Looked up from germline, CDR1 is SGHTA and CDR2 is FQGNSA. CDR3 size: 13 residues. The V end was cut by 3 bases, the J end by 6 bases, with 9 bases between. CDR3 sequence: CASSLDKGNEQFF. The CDR3 nucleotides are TGTGCCAGCAGCTTGGACAAGGGCAATGAGCAGTTCTTC.

The chain couples TRBV7-9 to TRBJ1-2; a possible D gene is TRBD1 (6 bases). Germline V gene lookup returns CDR1 SEHNR and CDR2 FQNEAQ (reference sequence). Deletions cut 2 bases from V and 7 bases from J, with 11 bases between. The CDR3 extends over 13 amino acids. As DNA, the CDR3 is TGTGCCAGCAGCTTACGACAGGAGGGTGGCTACACCTTC. Its protein is CASSLRQEGGYTF.

The chain combines TRBV5-1 with TRBJ2-1, with 10 bases fitting TRBD1. Per germline, CDR1 SGHRS and CDR2 YFSETQ. The trim removed 4 bases at V and 14 bases at J, leaving 6 bases unmatched. CDR3 length: 12 amino acids. CDR3 sequence reads: CASSKAGTGEFF. CDR3 DNA: TGCGCCAGCAGCAAGGCCGGGACAGGGGAGTTCTTC.

The chain employs TRBV9 and TRBJ2-1; D remains unclear. The germline CDR1 and CDR2 sequences are SGDLS and YYNGEE. The V and J ends lost 3 bases and 0 bases respectively, with 13 bases between them. This CDR3 has 16 amino acids. The CDR3 DNA reads as TGTGCCAGCAGCGCCGGCGACTGGAGCTCCTACAATGAGCAGTTCTTC. It codes for CASSAGDWSSYNEQFF.

This chain connects TRBV15 to TRBJ2-5; TRBD2 matches 7 bases. In germline, CDR1 is LNHNV, CDR2 YYDKDF (reference sequence). With 2 bases clipped from V and 1 base from J, the junction kept 10 bases outside the gene matches. The CDR3 has 17 amino acids. The CDR3 here is CATSRSLLAVSQETQYF. The CDR3 coding sequence is TGTGCCACCAGCAGATCTCTCCTAGCGGTTTCCCAAGAGACCCAGTACTTC.

The genes are TRBV3-1 and TRBJ2-1; D is perhaps TRBD2 (5 bases). CDR1 and CDR2 (germline): LGHDT, YNNKEL (reference sequence). This CDR3 is 14 amino acids long. V lost 1 base and J 8 bases, leaving 12 bases between the germline ends. CDR3 protein: CASSQGSGGDEQFF. CDR3 nucleotides: TGTGCCAGCAGCCAAGGAAGCGGTGGCGATGAGCAGTTCTTC.

A single count supports this clonotype. The chain recombines TRBV29-1 with TRBJ1-1; TRBD1 might be the D (5 bases). V was clipped by 3 bases and J by 3 bases, with 8 bases between them. CDR3 length: 12 residues. Germline CDR1 is SQVTM and CDR2 is ANQGSEA. CDR3 nucleotides: TGCAGCGTTGACAGGGCCGACACTGAAGCTTTCTTT. It is translated as CSVDRADTEAFF. The variable domain in full, with the rest retrieved from reference TRBV29-1 and TRBJ1-1, is SAVISQKPSRDICQRGTSLTIQCQVDSQVTMMFWYRQQPGQSLTLIATANQGSEATYESGFVIDKFPISRPNLTFSTLTVSNMSPEDSSIYLCSVDRADTEAFFGQGTRLTVV.

The chain is built from TRBV9 and TRBJ2-1, with TRBD1 identical over 9 bases. CDR1 is SGDLS and CDR2 is YYNGEE in the germline V gene. With V trimmed by 3 bases and J by 0 bases, 1 base remained unmatched. This CDR3 region has 15 residues. The CDR3 nucleotides are TGTGCCAGCAGCGGACAGGGGGGCTCCTACAATGAGCAGTTCTTC. This translates into CASSGQGGSYNEQFF. Full variable domain (remainder filled in from reference TRBV9 and TRBJ2-1): DSGVTQTPKHLITATGQRVTLRCSPRSGDLSVYWYQQSLDQGLQFLIQYYNGEERAKGNILERFSAQQFPDLHSELNLSSLELGDSALYFCASSGQGGSYNEQFFGPGTRLTVL.

This clonotype has only a few counts. The CDR3 DNA reads as TGCAGCGTTGCCCAGGTTGGGGGGGCGTCGGAAGCTTTCTTT. Translated: CSVAQVGGASEAFF. This chain connects TRBV29-1 to TRBJ1-1; possible D gene TRBD1, 6 bases. CDR1 is SQVTM, CDR2 ANQGSEA, per germline. Trimming stripped 4 bases from V and 8 bases from J, with 20 bases between. The length of the CDR3 is 14 residues.

In its sample, this clonotype was seen a few times. The CDR3 DNA is TGTGCCAGCAAAGGGAATAGAGAGCAGTACTTC. Translated, it gives CASKGNREQYF. The gene calls are TRBV6-6 and TRBJ2-7, with D hard to call. This CDR3 is 11 amino acids long. The V end lost 7 bases, the J end lost 7 bases, and 11 bases lay between the germline ends. Germline assignment: CDR1 MNHNY and CDR2 SVGAGI (reference sequence).

V is TRBV6-2 or TRBV6-3 and J is TRBJ2-7; D is ambiguous. Germline CDR1 reads MNHEY; CDR2 reads SVGEGT. Trimming removed 6 bases at V and 3 bases at J, with 12 bases between. The CDR3 contains 13 residues. Written as DNA, the CDR3 is TGTGCCAGCAGGTCAAGCCTCTTCTACGAGCAGTACTTC. This encodes CASRSSLFYEQYF.

The J gene is TRBJ1-2, the V gene TRBV29-1, with D possibly being TRBD1 (5 bases). This CDR3 region has 12 residues. Trimming pared 3 bases from V and 3 bases from J, leaving 8 bases between. CDR1 is SQVTM, CDR2 ANQGSEA, per germline. CDR3 nucleotides: TGCAGCGTTGATCCGGGGGACTATGGCTACACCTTC. It specifies CSVDPGDYGYTF.

This clonotype was seen once. This sequence joins TRBV5-1 and TRBJ2-6; 7 nucleotides match TRBD1. CDR3 length: 17 residues. Unmatched junction bases numbered 7, after V lost 4 bases and J lost 0 bases. Germline V lookup: CDR1 SGHRS, CDR2 YFSETQ. The chain's CDR3 is CASSDPGQTSGANVLTF. In DNA form, the CDR3 reads TGCGCCAGCAGCGACCCGGGACAGACCTCTGGGGCCAACGTCCTGACTTTC.

Remarks on this clonotype: One junction end does not reproduce the germline sequence, and a read error may be involved. The CDR3 DNA reads as TGTGTCAGCAGCATCACAGGCCGGGGACGTCTGGGGACCCAGTACTTC. Encoded protein: CVSSITGRGRLGTQYF. V gene TRBV7-3 combines with J gene TRBJ2-5; D possibly matches TRBD1 or TRBD2 (5 bases each). This CDR3 is 16 amino acids long. The germline V gene has CDR1 SGHTA and CDR2 FQGTGA.

This chain uses TRBV6-1 with TRBJ2-4, with D possibly being TRBD2 (7 bases). The assigned J gene may be wrong: the sequence end matches TRBJ2-7 better. This CDR3 has 15 residues. CDR1 and CDR2 (germline): MNHNS, SASEGT. CDR3 sequence: CASIGGQGLFYEQYF. The CDR3 region has the DNA TGTGCCAGCATCGGGGGGCAGGGGCTGTTCTACGAGCAGTACTTC.

The V and J genes are TRBV7-8 and TRBJ2-2, with D perhaps TRBD1 (6 bases). The V end lost 5 bases, the J end lost 1 base, and 14 bases lay between the germline ends. This CDR3 has 16 residues. In germline, CDR1 is SGHVS, CDR2 FQNEAQ. CDR3 loop: CASSPQSRGNTGELFF. The CDR3 DNA reads as TGTGCCAGCAGCCCACAGAGCAGGGGGAACACCGGGGAGCTGTTTTTT.

The chain joins TRBV6-2 or TRBV6-3 to TRBJ1-1; 7 positions agree with TRBD1. J was trimmed by 6 bases and V by 3 bases; bases with no gene match: 7. Looked up from germline, CDR1 is MNHEY and CDR2 is SVGEGT. The CDR3 extends over 14 amino acids. CDR3 in amino acids: CASSYFQGGPEAFF. CDR3 in DNA: TGTGCCAGCAGTTATTTCCAGGGGGGTCCTGAAGCTTTCTTT.

This clonotype has a handful of counts. The chain uses TRBV7-6 and TRBJ2-7; D gene uncertain. The CDR3 runs to 15 residues. The germline CDR1 and CDR2 sequences are SGHVS and FNYEAQ. V lost 5 bases and J 0 bases, leaving 14 bases between the germline ends. CDR3 nucleotides: TGTGCCAGCAGCCCAAGCAAACTACCCTCCTACGAGCAGTACTTC. It codes for CASSPSKLPSYEQYF.

The CDR3 DNA reads as TGTGCCAGCTCACCACCAGGGGGCGTAAGCGTGGAGACCCAGTACTTC. The encoded protein is CASSPPGGVSVETQYF. The chain links TRBV18 to TRBJ2-5, with 7 bases matching TRBD1. J was trimmed by 5 bases and V by 0 bases; bases with no gene match: 9. The length of the CDR3 is 16 residues. CDR1 is KGHSH, CDR2 LQKENI, per germline.

V and J are TRBV6-5 and TRBJ1-5; 9 bases fit TRBD1. V lost 5 bases to trimming and J lost 5 bases; unmatched junction nucleotides: 4. Germline loops: CDR1 MNHEY, CDR2 SVGAGI. The CDR3 extends over 14 amino acids. CDR3 loop: CASSPNRGHQPQHF. DNA of the CDR3: TGTGCCAGCAGTCCGAACAGGGGGCATCAGCCCCAGCATTTT.

The J gene is TRBJ1-2, the V gene TRBV5-1, with 10 positions matching TRBD1. J gave up 4 bases and V 8 bases, and 14 bases lay outside the gene matches. The CDR3 totals 16 residues. Germline V CDR1 and CDR2: SGHRS, YFSETQ. This CDR3 reads CASSPPLGQGSYGYTF. CDR3 sequence (DNA): TGCGCCAGTAGTCCGCCGTTGGGACAGGGGAGCTATGGCTACACCTTC.

This clonotype was seen only a few times. The CDR3 nucleotides are TGTGCCAGCAGCCTTCGGACGGCTTACGAGCAGTACTTC. Its translation is CASSLRTAYEQYF. The chain combines TRBV7-2 with TRBJ2-7; D not resolved. There are 13 residues in the CDR3. The V gene's germline CDR1 is SGHTA and CDR2 FQGNSA. Trimming removed 5 bases at V and 4 bases at J, with 12 bases between.

This clonotype was seen just once. The chain employs TRBV20-1 and TRBJ2-7, with 10 bases that match TRBD2. The J call is in doubt because the DNA end fits TRBJ2-5 better. CDR1 DFQATT and CDR2 SNEGSKA come from the germline V gene (reference sequence). This CDR3 region has 15 residues. The CDR3 DNA reads TGCAGTGCTAGGATCCTAGCGGGAGAAGGAGAGACCCAGTACTTC. Translating it yields CSARILAGEGETQYF.

The rearrangement joins TRBV12-3 or TRBV12-4 to TRBJ2-6; TRBD1 is a possible D gene (6 bases). This CDR3 spans 16 amino acids. V was shortened by 6 bases and J by 2 bases, with 14 bases between the two germline ends. This chain's CDR3 is CASRSTGLAGANVLTF. CDR3 DNA: TGTGCCAGCAGATCTACAGGGCTGGCTGGGGCCAACGTCCTGACTTTC.

The rearrangement joins TRBV21-1 to TRBJ1-1. TRBV21-1 is classified as a pseudogene. The CDR3 is 15 amino acids. CDR3 loop: CASSKTRSEDTEAFF. The CDR3 coding sequence is TGTGCCAGCAGCAAAACCCGATCGGAGGACACTGAAGCTTTCTTT.

The chain joins TRBV7-6 to TRBJ2-7; 9 positions match TRBD1. The junction had 5 bases not matched to a gene; V was cut back by 0 bases and J by 2 bases. Germline V gene lookup returns CDR1 SGHVS and CDR2 FNYEAQ. This CDR3 region has 16 residues. The CDR3 DNA sequence: TGTGCCAGCAGCTTAGCGGGACAGGGCCCCACCTACGAGCAGTACTTC. It translates to CASSLAGQGPTYEQYF.

V is TRBV5-1 and J is TRBJ2-1; 11 nucleotides align to TRBD2. The J call may be incorrect, as the DNA end agrees better with TRBJ2-7. The CDR3 totals 16 residues. Germline CDR1 is SGHRS and CDR2 is YFSETQ. As DNA, the CDR3 is TGCGCCAGCAGCTTGGCTAGCGGGAGGTTTGTCAATGAGCAGTACTTC. It encodes CASSLASGRFVNEQYF.

For this clonotype: The junction departs from the called germline gene at one end, perhaps through a read error. This chain uses TRBV20-1 with TRBJ2-7; 12 nucleotides align to TRBD2. The germline gives CDR1 DFQATT, CDR2 SNEGSKA (reference sequence). The CDR3 length is 15 residues. The CDR3: CSTRVGTSGRYEQYF. CDR3 in DNA: TGCAGTACTAGAGTTGGGACTAGCGGGCGTTACGAGCAGTACTTC.

This clonotype has a handful of counts. V is TRBV13 and J is TRBJ2-7, with D possibly being TRBD1 (6 bases). Germline V lookup: CDR1 PRHDT, CDR2 FYEKMQ (reference sequence). The CDR3 is 14 amino acids. Trimming removed 0 bases from V and 2 bases from J, with 8 bases in between. The CDR3 DNA follows: TGTGCCAGCAGCTTAGGGAACAGGGCCTACGAGCAGTACTTC. Amino acids: CASSLGNRAYEQYF. Supplemented by reference TRBV13 and TRBJ2-7, the full variable domain reads AAGVIQSPRHLIKEKRETATLKCYPIPRHDTVYWYQQGPGQDPQFLISFYEKMQSDKGSIPDRFSAQQFSDYHSELNMSSLELGDSALYFCASSLGNRAYEQYFGPGTRLTVT.